The text below deals with one T cell receptor beta chain. Treatment denoted: randomized to nivolumab then ipilimumab (arm A) or the reverse (arm B). Germline CDR1 reads LNHDA; CDR2 reads SQIVND (reference sequence). V lost 7 bases and J lost 3, with 16 bases in between. There are 15 residues in the CDR3. These data belong to a study of sequential checkpoint blockade in melanoma. Using immunoSEQ multiplex PCR, the repertoire was profiled, and TCRdb retains in-frame clones only, with some absent. The sample contains approximately 22,000 clones, roughly 78% of which appear only once. This receptor was identified in a human donor with melanoma. The specimen comprised CD8+ T cells sorted from blood (inferred from file names), sampled from a patient given nivolumab and ipilimumab in sequence. J is TRBJ1-5 and V is TRBV19, with D maybe TRBD1 (6 bases). The DNA for the CDR3 is TGTGCCAGTAACCCACAGGGAATTAACAATCAGCCCCAGCATTTT. It codes for CASNPQGINNQPQHF.